The T cell receptor beta chain under discussion was sequenced for a study of blood T cell repertoires in COVID-19. There are 13 residues in the CDR3. The germline CDR1 and CDR2 sequences are SGHRS and YFSETQ. V shed 3 bases and J shed 9 bases, with 10 bases lying between them. Methods used by the authors: It was from reference gene primer amplification that nucleated cell counts were estimated. Assay: immunoSEQ multiplex PCR; the TCRdb copy retains only in-frame clones and omits some. V and J calls and clone size come straight from that table; D and trimming were deduced from the DNA. The sample lists under 300,000 clones, 86% seen once, with around 13% in the top ten.

Sequencing used peripheral blood. The chain combines TRBV5-1 with TRBJ1-6, with a tentative D call TRBD1 (6 bases). The sequence was collected from a woman between 65 and 79 years old with COVID-19, enrolled during active disease. The CDR3 protein is CASSWGQGSPLHF. The CDR3 DNA sequence: TGCGCCAGCAGCTGGGGGCAGGGTTCACCCCTCCACTTT.